This TCR beta chain is from a study of shared clonotypes between healthy human individuals. In the naive CD8 group, cells lacked CD45RO and were positively selected for CCR7, so terminally differentiated effector memory CD45RA+ cells were left out. The deep-level immunoSEQ assay was used. Generated by immunoSEQ multiplex PCR, the TCRdb table keeps only in-frame clones and is missing some. This repertoire shows about 2 million clones, approximately 95% found once; its top ten account for 0.9% to 1.3%. CDR3 length equals 14 residues. The J segment lost 5 bases and the V segment lost 5 bases, leaving 6 bases of the junction unmatched. The germline V gene encodes CDR1 MNHEY and CDR2 SMNVEV (reference sequence).

Material for sequencing was naive CD8+ T cells sorted from blood. The chain recombines TRBV27 with TRBJ1-2; the match to TRBD1 covers 9 bases. The source is a man between 18 and 29 years old in good health. As DNA, the CDR3 is TGTGCCAGCAGTGCTGACAGGGGGTTGTATGGCTACACCTTC. Protein: CASSADRGLYGYTF.